The entry below gives a single T cell receptor (beta chain) sequence along with its context. Its cognate antigen has yet to be identified. The input lacks base qualities; no much larger clone sits a single base away. This specimen belongs to a study of blood T cell repertoires in COVID-19 (dated by TCRdb to 2020 to 2022). Background for the entire study: The collaborator samples originated in the United States, Italy and Spain and spanned the acute and convalescent phases of COVID-19. The material from the prospective study consisted of cDNA or gDNA derived from T cells, B-cell-depleted T cells, or PBMCs. Subjects who had been exposed to COVID-19, were actively infected with it, or had recovered from it provided the deeply sampled blood TCRbeta repertoires that made up the dataset. The repertoires were released in a freely available public database intended as a resource for research on the immune response to SARS-CoV-2. The samples were drawn from the first 160 participants of the ongoing ImmuneRACE study and from roughly 1,300 subjects provided by 6 global collaborators. The sample metadata nearly always contained a de-identified subject ID, COVID-19 status, age in years and sex. Where available, HLA class I and class II types were taken from metadata supplied by the sample provider and were not determined by assay-based typing. The research as a whole found: The quantity of clinical and demographic metadata differed by source and by participant and was supplied without curation.

The CDR3 measures 17 amino acids from cysteine to phenylalanine. Only CDR3 DNA is held: 51 bases, read in frame from base 1. V is cut back by 1 base and J by 1 base, with 8 bases in the junction unmatched. As encoded in the germline V gene (reference sequence), CDR1 is LGHDT while CDR2 is YNNKEL. Participants in the prospective study were enrolled through a virtual design, were aged about 18 to 100 years, and lived in 24 United States geographic areas. To assign participants to cohorts, the prospective study relied on clinical history that participants themselves reported in a screening survey and a study questionnaire. Exposed participants had been in contact with someone with a PCR-confirmed or clinician-diagnosed COVID-19 case within 2 weeks of study entry. In the prospective study, whole blood, serum and a nasopharyngeal or oropharyngeal swab were collected from each participant by mobile phlebotomists. Prospective study participants could optionally give additional blood draws and questionnaires over a roughly 2-month period. Blood samples from the prospective study were shipped frozen or at room temperature prior to DNA extraction.

The immunoSEQ Assay, a bias-controlled multiplex PCR, was used to amplify TCRbeta CDR3 regions from genomic DNA. Under the source paper's analysis protocol: Nucleated cell counts per sample were estimated from amplification of reference gene primers within the assay. To quantify the absolute abundance of each unique TCRbeta CDR3 rearrangement, sequence reads were collapsed and filtered. For each sample, productive Simpson clonality was calculated as the square root of Simpson's diversity index across productive rearrangements. In TCRdb, the immuneACCESS table is reduced to in-frame sequences with V and J assigned. These tables do not hold every clone; where another copy was compared, an unresolved V gene accounts for under half, and the others remain unexplained. For V, J and clone size, that table is used; D and trimming come from the DNA. Within this sample are about 250,000 clones, with about four fifths of them counted one time only. Of the sample, 3% to 4.5% falls within the top ten clones.

The chain is encoded by TRBV3-1 (or the pseudogene TRBV3-2) joined to TRBJ1-1; 8 bases in the junction line up with TRBD1. Sequenced sample: PBMCs or T cells enriched from blood (not recorded which). The TCR comes from a woman aged 40-49 years who had been exposed to COVID-19. This receptor has the CDR3 CASSQVYRTGKNTEAFF. At the DNA level, the sequence is TGTGCCAGCAGCCAAGTTTATAGGACAGGGAAGAACACTGAAGCTTTCTTT.